A single sample gave rise to the 24 T cell receptor beta chains below, sequenced in a study of CD8+ T cells in alopecia areata. RNA extraction was followed by reverse transcription into cDNA, which acted as the sequencing template. Here immunoSEQ multiplex PCR was the method, and the copy in TCRdb shows in-frame clones only, minus some. The data contain some 180,000 clones, roughly 65% of them singletons. The sample was CD4+ T cells sorted from blood, taken at week 0. All receptors come from a human donor with alopecia areata.

As regards this clone: This sample includes further DNA sequences coding for the same CDR3. This chain uses TRBV10-3 with TRBJ2-5; no firm D call. The CDR3 has 13 amino acids. Germline-derived CDR1 and CDR2 are ENHRY and SYGVKD. The germline V and J ends were trimmed by 0 bases and 3 bases, with 5 bases remaining between them. In DNA form, the CDR3 reads TGTGCCATCAGTGAGTCAAGTAAAGAGACCCAGTACTTC. Translating it yields CAISESSKETQYF.

V is TRBV10-3 and J is TRBJ2-1; D unclear. CDR3 length: 17 residues. V gave up 0 bases and J gave up 1 base, with 13 bases separating them. Germline CDR1 is ENHRY and CDR2 is SYGVKD. The CDR3 DNA sequence: TGTGCCATCAGTGAGTCGATTTCTCACAGTTCCTACAATGAGCAGTTCTTC. Translated: CAISESISHSSYNEQFF.

This sequence joins TRBV4-1 and TRBJ1-2; D is uncertain. V was clipped by 2 bases and J by 5 bases, with 12 bases between them. Germline V gene data show CDR1 as MGHRA and CDR2 as YSYEKL. CDR3 length: 14 residues. The DNA for the CDR3 is TGCGCCAGCAGCCAAACCCCTACTGAGTATGGCTACACCTTC. Encoded protein: CASSQTPTEYGYTF.

The V and J genes are TRBV6-5 and TRBJ2-4; the D is unclear. This CDR3 region has 13 residues. Germline lookup yields CDR1 MNHEY and CDR2 SVGAGI. V lost 5 bases and J lost 1, with 6 bases in between. Written as DNA, the CDR3 is TGTGCCAGCAGTACGACGGCCAAAAACATTCAGTACTTC. This codes for CASSTTAKNIQYF.

The rearrangement uses TRBV29-1 and TRBJ2-1; 7 nucleotides match TRBD2. The junction had 12 bases not matched to a gene; V was cut back by 4 bases and J by 0 bases. Germline V gene lookup returns CDR1 SQVTM and CDR2 ANQGSEA. The CDR3 sequence is 17 residues long. The CDR3 sequence: CSVAQIAGSSSYNEQFF. The CDR3 coding sequence is TGCAGCGTTGCCCAGATAGCGGGCTCATCCTCCTACAATGAGCAGTTCTTC.

This clone has just a few counts. The chain has TRBV29-1 and TRBJ2-1, with 12 bases fitting TRBD2. The length of the CDR3 is 15 residues. Trimming removed 2 bases from V and 6 bases from J; junction bases left unmatched: 5. CDR1 SQVTM and CDR2 ANQGSEA come from the germline V gene. As DNA, the CDR3 is TGCAGCGTTGAACCTCCTAGCGGGGGGGCCAATGAGCAGTTCTTC. It codes for CSVEPPSGGANEQFF.

This clone was counted only a few times. The gene calls are TRBV2 and TRBJ2-7, with TRBD1 matching over 7 bases. V lost 6 bases to trimming and J lost 7 bases; unmatched junction nucleotides: 6. Germline V gene data show CDR1 as SNHLY and CDR2 as FYNNEI. The CDR3 loop spans 12 amino acids. CDR3 nucleotides: TGTGCCAGCAGCGACGACAGGGATGAGCAGTACTTC. Amino acid sequence: CASSDDRDEQYF.

A few counts support this clone. This sequence joins TRBV5-1 and TRBJ2-1; D might be TRBD1 (5 bases). CDR3 size: 14 residues. CDR1 SGHRS and CDR2 YFSETQ come from the germline V gene. Trimming stripped 2 bases from V and 4 bases from J, with 10 bases between. The CDR3 region has the DNA TGCGCCAGCAGCTTAAAACAGGAGTACAATGAGCAGTTCTTC. Translation: CASSLKQEYNEQFF.

The chain combines TRBV27 with TRBJ2-5; no clear D. Germline V gene sequence: CDR1 MNHEY, CDR2 SMNVEV (reference sequence). Trimming cost V 8 bases and J 4 bases, with 8 bases left between them. The length of the CDR3 is 11 residues. DNA of the CDR3: TGTGCCAGCCGCACCGGAGAGACCCAGTACTTC. This codes for CASRTGETQYF.

The genes are TRBV27 and TRBJ1-6; no definite D call. Germline V gene lookup returns CDR1 MNHEY and CDR2 SMNVEV (reference sequence). The CDR3 contains 14 residues. V was clipped by 6 bases and J by 7 bases, with 13 bases between them. The CDR3 loop is CASRLKGGNSPLHF. The DNA for the CDR3 is TGTGCCAGCAGACTCAAGGGAGGGAATTCACCCCTCCACTTT.

The rearrangement links TRBV4-1 to TRBJ1-2; D is uncertain. V shed 0 bases and J shed 3 bases, with 14 bases lying between them. The CDR3 is made up of 16 amino acids. Germline V lookup: CDR1 MGHRA, CDR2 YSYEKL. Written as DNA, the CDR3 is TGCGCCAGCAGCCAAGATCGAGGGCGTCCTTACTATGGCTACACCTTC. Its translation: CASSQDRGRPYYGYTF.

The chain links TRBV2 to TRBJ2-7; D tentatively reads TRBD1 or TRBD2 (5 bases each). The V and J ends lost 10 bases and 12 bases respectively, with 19 bases between them. The CDR3 covers 11 residues. Per germline, CDR1 SNHLY and CDR2 FYNNEI. DNA of the CDR3: TGTGCCACCAGGTCCGGGGCTCGGGGGTACTTC. Amino acids: CATRSGARGYF.

Details on this clone: Other DNA sequences in this specimen translate into the identical CDR3. CDR3 sequence (DNA): TGTGCCAGCAGCTTAGGTCCCCCGAATTCACCCCTCCACTTT. Translating it yields CASSLGPPNSPLHF. The rearrangement links TRBV7-2 to TRBJ1-6; D uncertain. CDR1 is SGHTA, CDR2 FQGNSA, per germline. Between the trimmed V and J ends, which lost 1 base and 7 bases, there was a span of 8 bases. The CDR3 spans 14 residues.

The rearrangement joins TRBV9 to TRBJ2-1, with 11 nucleotides matching TRBD2. V lost 3 bases and J lost 8; bases outside the gene matches: 7. This CDR3 contains 15 residues. Germline V gives CDR1 SGDLS, CDR2 YYNGEE. The CDR3 region is CASSGRTSGFDEQFF. The DNA for the CDR3 is TGTGCCAGCAGCGGAAGGACTAGCGGGTTCGATGAGCAGTTCTTC.

The genes are TRBV19 and TRBJ2-1; no definite D call. The CDR3 has 12 residues. Germline lookup yields CDR1 LNHDA and CDR2 SQIVND (reference sequence). V shed 4 bases and J shed 10 bases, with 11 bases lying between them. CDR3 sequence (DNA): TGTGCCAGTAGTACGTACAGTACGGAGCAGTTCTTC. Translated: CASSTYSTEQFF.

This chain connects TRBV29-1 to TRBJ1-1; no firm D call. The germline CDR1 and CDR2 sequences are SQVTM and ANQGSEA. Trimming left V 4 bases short and J 1 base short, with 10 bases between. CDR3 size: 13 residues. CDR3 loop: CSVVRGGNTEAFF. The CDR3 bases are TGCAGCGTTGTCCGGGGTGGGAACACTGAAGCTTTCTTT.

This clone was recorded a few times. V gene TRBV6-5 combines with J gene TRBJ1-3, with D hard to call. V gave up 0 bases and J gave up 2 bases, with 2 bases separating them. The CDR3 has 13 residues. Germline V lookup: CDR1 MNHEY, CDR2 SVGAGI. The CDR3 region is CASSYSTGNTIYF. The DNA for the CDR3 is TGTGCCAGCAGTTACTCGACTGGAAACACCATATATTTT.

Of note for this clone: This may come from a read error, since a much larger clone is one base off. V and J are TRBV5-6 and TRBJ2-5; 8 positions match TRBD1. V shed 5 bases and J 4 bases; nucleotides not matched to a gene: 4. CDR3 size: 13 residues. CDR1 SGHDT and CDR2 YYEEEE come from the germline V gene. This CDR3 reads CASSSDRGETQYF. In DNA, the CDR3 is TGTGCCAGCAGTTCCGACAGGGGAGAGACCCAGTACTTC.

The chain combines TRBV29-1 with TRBJ1-4; D unresolved. Germline V lookup: CDR1 SQVTM, CDR2 ANQGSEA. The CDR3 runs 12 residues. V lost 6 bases and J 7 bases, leaving 12 bases between the germline ends. The CDR3 DNA reads as TGCAGCGTCCAGCTGTACGGTGAAAAACTGTTTTTT. Protein product: CSVQLYGEKLFF.

The chain carries TRBV7-2 and TRBJ1-2, with a weak D call TRBD1 (5 bases). From germline, CDR1 is SGHTA and CDR2 FQGNSA. Trimming took 2 bases from V and 8 from J, leaving 18 bases between them. The CDR3 has 15 amino acids. The CDR3 protein is CASSLFRGRWDGYTF. The CDR3 region has the DNA TGTGCCAGCAGCTTATTCCGAGGCAGGTGGGACGGCTACACCTTC.

The chain carries TRBV27 and TRBJ2-3, with D perhaps matching TRBD1 (5 bases). Germline-derived CDR1 and CDR2 are MNHEY and SMNVEV (reference sequence). This CDR3 has 12 residues. Trimming cost V 6 bases and J 6 bases, with 10 bases left between them. For the CDR3, the DNA is TGTGCCAGCAGATCCAGGGTGGATACGCAGTATTTT. Its translation: CASRSRVDTQYF.

This clone was observed a few times. The rearrangement joins TRBV14 to TRBJ2-4; D may be TRBD1 (5 bases). This CDR3 spans 17 amino acids. Germline V gene lookup returns CDR1 SGHDN and CDR2 FVKESK. Trimming took 0 bases from V and 0 from J, leaving 12 bases between them. DNA of the CDR3: TGTGCCAGCAGCCAAGATGCAGGGTTTACAGCCAAAAACATTCAGTACTTC. Translating gives CASSQDAGFTAKNIQYF.

This clone occurred once. The V and J genes are TRBV29-1 and TRBJ2-1, with 8 nucleotides matching TRBD2. J was trimmed by 3 bases and V by 6 bases; bases with no gene match: 7. The CDR3 contains 14 residues. The germline V gene has CDR1 SQVTM and CDR2 ANQGSEA. CDR3 nucleotides: TGCAGCGTCATCCTGCGGGGGGACTACAATGAGCAGTTCTTC. It encodes CSVILRGDYNEQFF.

This clone appeared a few times. The V gene is TRBV7-2, the J gene TRBJ1-1; D not resolved. The V end was cut by 3 bases, the J end by 5 bases, with 13 bases between. Germline assignment: CDR1 SGHTA and CDR2 FQGNSA. The CDR3 loop spans 14 amino acids. CDR3 amino acids: CASSFYRRSTEAFF. In nucleotides, the CDR3 is TGTGCCAGCAGCTTCTATCGGAGATCAACTGAAGCTTTCTTT.